This TCR beta chain comes out of a study of blood T cells in healthy people across ages. Study information: Template switching recovered approximately one barcoded beta molecule for every two T cells.

The germline V and J ends were trimmed by 3 bases and 7 bases, with 19 bases remaining between them. The germline V gene encodes CDR1 DFQATT and CDR2 SNEGSKA (reference sequence). The CDR3 is made up of 14 amino acids. A J-beta primer mix and a sample-barcoded 5' primer were used in a second PCR of about 7 to 12 cycles. TCRdb re-derived calls from the 5' RACE reads in MiXCR, one entry per CDR3 protein. The table lists roughly 650,000 distinct CDR3 sequences, 32% of them singletons. Sequenced input: blood. The V gene is TRBV20-1, the J gene TRBJ2-7, with D perhaps matching TRBD1 or TRBD2 (5 bases each). This clonotype was sampled from a woman at least 80 years old in good health. The DNA of the CDR3 is TGCAGTGCTAGGGGGGAGCAAAGGACCAATGAGCAGTACTTC. It yields the protein CSARGEQRTNEQYF.